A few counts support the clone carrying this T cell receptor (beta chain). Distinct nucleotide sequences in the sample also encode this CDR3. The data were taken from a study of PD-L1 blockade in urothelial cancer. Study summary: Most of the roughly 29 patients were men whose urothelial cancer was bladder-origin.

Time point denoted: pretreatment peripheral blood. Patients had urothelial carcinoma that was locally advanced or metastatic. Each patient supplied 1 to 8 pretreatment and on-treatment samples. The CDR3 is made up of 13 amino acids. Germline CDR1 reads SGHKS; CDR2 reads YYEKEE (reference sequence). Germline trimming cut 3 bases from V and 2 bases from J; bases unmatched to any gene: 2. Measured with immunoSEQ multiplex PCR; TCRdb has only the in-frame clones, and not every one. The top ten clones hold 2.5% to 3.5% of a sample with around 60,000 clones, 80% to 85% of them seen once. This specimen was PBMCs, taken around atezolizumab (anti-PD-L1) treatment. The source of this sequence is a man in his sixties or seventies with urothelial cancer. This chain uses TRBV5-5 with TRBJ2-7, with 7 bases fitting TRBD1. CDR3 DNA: TGTGCCAGCAGCTCCGGGACAGCCTACGAGCAGTACTTC. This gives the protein CASSSGTAYEQYF.